These 15 T cell receptor beta chains came from one sample sequenced in a study of T cell responses to AZD1222 COVID-19 vaccine. Repertoires were generated with immunoSEQ multiplex PCR, while TCRdb's copy carries only in-frame clones and drops some. The data contain 140,000 to 150,000 clones, 75% to 90% of them seen just once; the ten biggest clones take up roughly 1.7%. The sequences come from peripheral blood, collected on day 0 of AZD1222 vaccination. These receptors all come from an adult in good health.

The J gene is TRBJ1-1, the V gene TRBV4-1, with 8 bases aligning to TRBD1. Germline lookup yields CDR1 MGHRA and CDR2 YSYEKL. After removal of 3 bases from V and 1 base from J, the junction contained 10 bases not matched to a gene. The CDR3 totals 17 residues. DNA of the CDR3: TGCGCCAGCAGCCAGTTCAGAGCCGGGACAGGGAACACTGAAGCTTTCTTT. It translates to CASSQFRAGTGNTEAFF.

The V call is TRBV5-4, the J call TRBJ2-7; 16 positions agree with TRBD2. In germline, CDR1 is SGHNT, CDR2 YYREEE (reference sequence). This CDR3 spans 16 amino acids. The J segment lost 11 bases and the V segment lost 4 bases, leaving 12 bases of the junction unmatched. CDR3 DNA sequence: TGTGCCAGCAGCCGGTTTCTTGGGGGGACTAGCGGGAGGGAGTACTTC. Its protein is CASSRFLGGTSGREYF.

The chain uses TRBV13 and TRBJ2-3; 10 positions match TRBD1. V shed 6 bases and J 4 bases; nucleotides not matched to a gene: 4. CDR1 PRHDT and CDR2 FYEKMQ come from the germline V gene (reference sequence). The CDR3 has 14 residues. In DNA form, the CDR3 reads TGTGCCAGCAGGGACAGGGGGGTGTCAGATACGCAGTATTTT. It encodes CASRDRGVSDTQYF.

The chain has TRBV6-2 or TRBV6-3 and TRBJ1-6; TRBD1 aligns across 7 bases. Trimming at V came to 0 bases and at J to 0 bases, leaving 8 bases not matched to a gene. The germline CDR1 and CDR2 sequences are MNHEY and SVGEGT. The CDR3 is 19 residues long. CDR3 residues: CASSYSGTVKSSYNSPLHF. DNA of the CDR3: TGTGCCAGCAGTTACTCAGGGACAGTGAAGAGCTCCTATAATTCACCCCTCCACTTT.

V and J are TRBV4-2 and TRBJ2-1; TRBD2 agrees at 7 bases. CDR1 LGHNA and CDR2 YNFKEQ come from the germline V gene. The trim removed 1 base at V and 3 bases at J, leaving 3 bases unmatched. CDR3 length equals 15 residues. The CDR3 loop is CASSQGLAVYNEQFF. CDR3 bases: TGTGCCAGCAGCCAAGGACTAGCAGTCTACAATGAGCAGTTCTTC.

The J gene is TRBJ2-7, the V gene TRBV2, with TRBD1 as a possible D gene (6 bases). Trimming left V 4 bases short and J 4 bases short, with 14 bases between. Looked up from germline, CDR1 is SNHLY and CDR2 is FYNNEI. This CDR3 has 14 residues. DNA for the CDR3: TGTGCCAGCAGTGGACAGCAGGGGTTGTACGAGCAGTACTTC. Amino acids: CASSGQQGLYEQYF.

This clone was seen a single time. The chain joins TRBV2 to TRBJ2-3; D is ambiguous. The CDR3 consists of 12 residues. Germline V gene sequence: CDR1 SNHLY, CDR2 FYNNEI. Trimming pared 0 bases from V and 7 bases from J, leaving 5 bases between. The CDR3 region is CASSEAVYTQYF. In nucleotides, the CDR3 is TGTGCCAGCAGTGAAGCAGTTTATACGCAGTATTTT.

This chain connects TRBV20-1 to TRBJ2-7; 7 bases match TRBD2. The CDR3 contains 14 residues. Trimming at V came to 3 bases and at J to 1 base, leaving 6 bases not matched to a gene. Looked up from germline, CDR1 is DFQATT and CDR2 is SNEGSKA (reference sequence). The CDR3 DNA follows: TGCAGTGCTAGTCGGCCTAGCGGATCCTACGAGCAGTACTTC. Its protein product is CSASRPSGSYEQYF.

For the CDR3, the DNA is TGCAGCGTTGCGATCACAGATACGCAGTATTTT. Protein product: CSVAITDTQYF. This chain joins TRBV29-1 and TRBJ2-3; D ambiguous. Per germline, CDR1 SQVTM and CDR2 ANQGSEA. This CDR3 is built from 11 residues. V lost 4 bases to trimming and J lost 2 bases, with 4 bases between them.

The chain has TRBV11-3 and TRBJ2-5; TRBD1 matches 7 bases. The V gene's germline CDR1 is SGHNT and CDR2 YENEEA. The CDR3 runs to 13 residues. Trimming removed 8 bases from V and 5 bases from J; junction bases left unmatched: 8. CDR3 in DNA: TGTGCCAGCGGAAAGGGGGCAGGGGAGACCCAGTACTTC. Translated: CASGKGAGETQYF.

The J gene is TRBJ2-1, the V gene TRBV7-2, with 14 bases lining up with TRBD2. The V segment lost 4 bases and the J segment 7 bases; nucleotides outside the gene matches: 6. Germline V gene sequence: CDR1 SGHTA, CDR2 FQGNSA. This CDR3 comprises 16 residues. In nucleotides, the CDR3 is TGTGCCAGCAGCTCCCGACTAGCGGGGGGGCTTAATGAGCAGTTCTTC. Residues: CASSSRLAGGLNEQFF.

This sequence joins TRBV5-1 and TRBJ1-4; tentative D call: TRBD1 (6 bases). This CDR3 is 14 amino acids long. Per germline, CDR1 SGHRS and CDR2 YFSETQ. Trimming took 2 bases from V and 8 from J, leaving 13 bases between them. CDR3 nucleotides: TGCGCCAGCAGCTTAAGGGGGGTGACCGAAAAACTGTTTTTT. Protein: CASSLRGVTEKLFF.

The gene calls are TRBV14 and TRBJ2-5; D uncertain. CDR1 is SGHDN and CDR2 is FVKESK in the germline V gene. This CDR3 is built from 14 residues. The germline V and J ends were trimmed by 0 bases and 3 bases, with 8 bases remaining between them. The CDR3 loop reads CASSQDSEEETQYF. In DNA form, the CDR3 reads TGTGCCAGCAGCCAAGATTCTGAAGAAGAGACCCAGTACTTC.

The chain is built from TRBV15 and TRBJ1-4; maybe TRBD1 (5 bases). There are 17 residues in the CDR3. V shed 4 bases and J shed 6 bases, with 21 bases lying between them. Germline V CDR1 and CDR2: LNHNV, YYDKDF (reference sequence). The CDR3 sequence: CATSMTPLRGFDEKLFF. CDR3 in DNA: TGTGCCACCAGCATGACCCCATTAAGGGGATTTGATGAAAAACTGTTTTTT.

This clone was recorded a few times. V is TRBV24-1 and J is TRBJ1-1; D not resolved. CDR3 length: 13 residues. V was clipped by 6 bases and J by 1 base, with 8 bases between them. From germline, CDR1 is KGHDR and CDR2 SFDVKD. The CDR3 is CATSRTGNTEAFF. CDR3 sequence (DNA): TGTGCCACCAGTCGAACGGGGAACACTGAAGCTTTCTTT.